These 18 T cell receptor beta chains were sequenced from one sample in a study of T cell responses to AZD1222 COVID-19 vaccine. The table came from immunoSEQ multiplex PCR; TCRdb's copy has only in-frame clones and leaves some out. The sample includes 95,000 to 100,000 clones, about 90% of them seen just once. This specimen consisted of peripheral blood, obtained on day 0 of AZD1222 vaccination. These receptors all come from an adult in good health.

In DNA form, the CDR3 reads TGCGCCAGCAGCTTGGCGGGCTCTTTCGACAATGAGCAGTTCTTC. This gives the protein CASSLAGSFDNEQFF. This rearrangement joins TRBV5-1 to TRBJ2-1; D unresolved. Germline CDR1 is SGHRS and CDR2 is YFSETQ. The CDR3 is 15 residues long. The V and J ends lost 0 bases and 5 bases respectively, with 12 bases between them. The full variable domain, in which reference TRBV5-1 and TRBJ2-1 provide the parts outside the CDR3, is KAGVTQTPRYLIKTRGQQVTLSCSPISGHRSVSWYQQTPGQGLQFLFEYFSETQRNKGNFPGRFSGRQFSNSRSEMNVSTLELGDSALYLCASSLAGSFDNEQFFGPGTRLTVL.

V and J are TRBV13 and TRBJ2-7; 8 bases fit TRBD1. This CDR3 is 12 amino acids long. The germline V gene has CDR1 PRHDT and CDR2 FYEKMQ (reference sequence). Germline trimming cut 6 bases from V and 5 bases from J; bases unmatched to any gene: 3. The chain's CDR3 is CASRQDRDEQYF. CDR3 in DNA: TGTGCCAGCAGACAGGACAGGGACGAGCAGTACTTC.

As regards this clone: One end of the junction is discordant with germline, which a read error may explain. V usage is TRBV7-9 and J usage is TRBJ2-5; 9 positions match TRBD2. Germline CDR1 reads SEHNR; CDR2 reads FQNEAQ (reference sequence). The CDR3 has 15 residues. The DNA of the CDR3 is TGCGCCAGCAGCCATGAACTAGCGGGTGGGGAGACCCAGTACTTC. Translated: CASSHELAGGETQYF. The full variable domain, with the rest looked up from reference TRBV7-9 and TRBJ2-5, is DTGVSQNPRHKITKRGQNVTFRCDPISEHNRLYWYRQTLGQGPEFLTYFQNEAQLEKSRLLSDRFSAERPKGSFSTLEIQRTEQGDSAMYLCASSHELAGGETQYFGPGTRLLVL.

The chain uses TRBV3-1 (or the pseudogene TRBV3-2) and TRBJ1-4, with TRBD1 matching 7 bases. With V trimmed by 4 bases and J by 7 bases, 6 bases remained unmatched. The CDR3 is 14 amino acids. The germline CDR1 and CDR2 sequences are LGHDT and YNNKEL (reference sequence). CDR3 in DNA: TGTGCCAGCAGCCCGGGGACAGCCTTTGAAAAACTGTTTTTT. It encodes CASSPGTAFEKLFF.

The J gene is TRBJ2-2, the V gene TRBV25-1, with D uncertain. This CDR3 comprises 15 residues. Germline V gene sequence: CDR1 MGHDK, CDR2 SYGVNS. V lost 3 bases and J lost 1, with 9 bases in between. CDR3 nucleotides: TGTGCCAGCAGTGACCGGACCATGAACACCGGGGAGCTGTTTTTT. Its protein is CASSDRTMNTGELFF.

The genes are TRBV7-9 and TRBJ1-3, with D hard to call. V lost 1 base and J 0 bases, leaving 4 bases between the germline ends. Germline CDR1 reads SEHNR; CDR2 reads FQNEAQ (reference sequence). This CDR3 has 14 amino acids. The CDR3 sequence is CASSLVGSGNTIYF. DNA of the CDR3: TGTGCCAGCAGCTTAGTAGGCTCTGGAAACACCATATATTTT. The entire variable domain, with the rest obtained from reference TRBV7-9 and TRBJ1-3, is as follows: DTGVSQNPRHKITKRGQNVTFRCDPISEHNRLYWYRQTLGQGPEFLTYFQNEAQLEKSRLLSDRFSAERPKGSFSTLEIQRTEQGDSAMYLCASSLVGSGNTIYFGEGSWLTVV.

The chain combines TRBV20-1 with TRBJ2-1; TRBD2 aligns across 7 bases. Germline values: CDR1 DFQATT, CDR2 SNEGSKA (reference sequence). The trim removed 3 bases at V and 4 bases at J, leaving 9 bases unmatched. The CDR3 totals 15 residues. CDR3 in amino acids: CSASGASGQYNEQFF. Written as DNA, the CDR3 is TGCAGTGCTAGTGGCGCTAGCGGACAATACAATGAGCAGTTCTTC.

This clone appeared a single time. The J gene is TRBJ1-3, the V gene TRBV5-1; D might be TRBD1 (5 bases). Germline V gene sequence: CDR1 SGHRS, CDR2 YFSETQ. There are 16 residues in the CDR3. Trimming shortened V by 0 bases and J by 0 bases, and 10 bases separated the two germline ends. The CDR3 spells CASSLGTGRSGNTIYF. The DNA of the CDR3 is TGCGCCAGCAGCTTGGGAACAGGACGCTCTGGAAACACCATATATTTT.

J is TRBJ2-1 and V is TRBV30; 7 nucleotides agree with TRBD1. The germline V gene encodes CDR1 GTSNPN and CDR2 SVGIG (reference sequence). This CDR3 has 13 residues. V was clipped by 2 bases and J by 8 bases; unmatched bases: 6. CDR3 DNA sequence: TGTGCCTGGAGTAAAAATCAGGGGGATGAGCAGTTCTTC. Protein: CAWSKNQGDEQFF.

J is TRBJ2-1 and V is TRBV9; D not certain. The CDR3 is 16 residues long. CDR1 and CDR2 (germline): SGDLS, YYNGEE. Trimming left V 0 bases short and J 3 bases short, with 13 bases between. This CDR3 is CASSVAPEIRYNEQFF. For the CDR3, the DNA is TGTGCCAGCAGCGTAGCCCCCGAGATTCGCTACAATGAGCAGTTCTTC.

The chain combines TRBV19 with TRBJ2-5, with 10 bases fitting TRBD1. The CDR3 covers 14 residues. Germline V CDR1 and CDR2: LNHDA, SQIVND (reference sequence). Germline trimming cut 6 bases from V and 6 bases from J; bases unmatched to any gene: 7. The CDR3: CASSSRDRGKTQYF. CDR3 nucleotides: TGTGCCAGTAGCTCCCGGGACAGGGGAAAGACCCAGTACTTC.

The chain has TRBV3-1 (or the pseudogene TRBV3-2) and TRBJ2-5; the D gene could be TRBD1 or TRBD2 (5 bases each). Germline loops: CDR1 LGHDT, CDR2 YNNKEL (reference sequence). Between the trimmed V and J ends, which lost 1 base and 0 bases, there was a span of 12 bases. The CDR3 totals 16 residues. The CDR3 nucleotides read TGTGCCAGCAGCCAAGCGGGGACCAGAAACCAAGAGACCCAGTACTTC. This encodes CASSQAGTRNQETQYF.

The chain links TRBV6-5 to TRBJ1-5; TRBD1 matches at 9 bases. This CDR3 contains 13 residues. The junction had 3 bases not matched to a gene; V was cut back by 7 bases and J by 5 bases. CDR1 is MNHEY and CDR2 is SVGAGI in the germline V gene. The CDR3 region has the DNA TGTGCCAGCAAGGGACAGGGCTATCAGCCCCAGCATTTT. It yields the protein CASKGQGYQPQHF.

This clone rates as medium-sized (0.01 to 0.1%). The V and J genes are TRBV28 and TRBJ1-4; 7 nucleotides align to TRBD1. The V gene end was trimmed by 2 bases and the J gene end by 7 bases; junction bases not matched to a gene: 4. The CDR3 runs 14 residues. In germline, CDR1 is MDHEN, CDR2 SYDVKM. This CDR3 is CASSLPGGGEKLFF. The CDR3, as DNA: TGTGCCAGCAGTTTACCAGGGGGGGGTGAAAAACTGTTTTTT.

The count of this clone is one. This rearrangement joins TRBV19 to TRBJ1-1; TRBD1 might be the D (5 bases). V was cut by 7 bases and J by 1 base, with 16 bases left in between. CDR1 and CDR2 (germline): LNHDA, SQIVND (reference sequence). CDR3 size: 15 residues. CDR3 nucleotides: TGTGCCAGTAACTTCTTAGGGAGGGGGAACACTGAAGCTTTCTTT. It is translated as CASNFLGRGNTEAFF.

CDR3 coding DNA: TGTGCCAGCAGCTTCGGGGACAACTCCTACGAGCAGTACTTC. Protein: CASSFGDNSYEQYF. The chain is built from TRBV11-2 and TRBJ2-7; D may be TRBD1 (6 bases). The CDR3 runs to 14 residues. V lost 3 bases and J 0 bases, leaving 9 bases between the germline ends. Germline-derived CDR1 and CDR2 are SGHAT and FQNNGV.

This clone was observed a single time. V usage is TRBV27 and J usage is TRBJ2-1; 7 bases are a match to TRBD2. The CDR3 has 13 amino acids. V dropped 5 bases and J dropped 7; count of bases not matched to a gene: 5. The germline V gene encodes CDR1 MNHEY and CDR2 SMNVEV (reference sequence). CDR3 nucleotide sequence: TGTGCCAGCAGTATGAGCGGGAAAAATGAGCAGTTCTTC. Translation gives CASSMSGKNEQFF.

The chain has TRBV6-5 and TRBJ2-7; 9 bases are shared with TRBD1. The V and J ends lost 6 bases and 3 bases, in that order; junction bases with no gene match: 9. The germline gives CDR1 MNHEY, CDR2 SVGAGI. The CDR3 consists of 15 residues. DNA for the CDR3: TGTGCCAGCAGAACACCGGGACAGGGCTTCTACGAGCAGTACTTC. This codes for CASRTPGQGFYEQYF.